This T cell receptor beta chain was captured by sequencing in a study of siplizumab effects on memory and regulatory T cells. Study outcomes and limitations: A major contribution to the alloresponse seemed to be made by naive T cells, which seemed more diverse than memory cells. Some alloreactive sequences were traceable to unstimulated CD4+ memory cells, and siplizumab significantly reduced them. Proof of suppressive function in proliferating Tregs from siplizumab cultures was not established.

For every sample, 100,000 or so TCR templates were assayed. Data came from immunoSEQ multiplex PCR; TCRdb stores just in-frame clones and leaves some out. Found here are about 120,000 clones, less than 95% of them singletons; the top ten hold 1.5% to 2%. The germline CDR1 and CDR2 sequences are SGHRS and YFSETQ. The V segment lost 4 bases and the J segment 1 base; nucleotides outside the gene matches: 4. The length of the CDR3 is 17 residues. This clone was detected only once. Antigen: not known. The specimen was non-Treg CD4+ T cells sorted from blood. This receptor was identified in a human donor in good health. This chain connects TRBV5-1 to TRBJ2-2, with 13 bases matching TRBD2. DNA of the CDR3: TGCGCCAGCAGCCCCAGACTAGCGGGAGGGAACACCGGGGAGCTGTTTTTT. Translating gives CASSPRLAGGNTGELFF.